Presented here are 2 T cell receptor beta chains from one specimen sequenced in a study of blood T cell repertoires in COVID-19. The assay was immunoSEQ multiplex PCR, and TCRdb's table has in-frame clones only and misses some. Of nearly 55,000 clones in the sample, about 86% were seen once. The specimen sequenced was peripheral blood. Receptors originate from a man between 70 and 80 years old with active COVID-19.

This clone was recorded once. The chain uses TRBV11-1 and TRBJ1-4; D is uncertain. The CDR3 runs 15 residues. The germline V gene encodes CDR1 SGHAT and CDR2 FQDESV (reference sequence). V lost 5 bases, J lost 10 bases, and 20 bases lay in between. CDR3 amino acids: CASSHSTGREGKLFF. The DNA of the CDR3 is TGTGCCAGCAGCCATTCGACCGGCCGGGAGGGAAAACTGTTTTTT. The whole variable domain, remainder taken from reference TRBV11-1 and TRBJ1-4, is EAEVAQSPRYKITEKSQAVAFWCDPISGHATLYWYRQILGQGPELLVQFQDESVVDDSQLPKDRFSAERLKGVDSTLKIQPAELGDSAMYLCASSHSTGREGKLFFGSGTQLSVL.

This chain uses TRBV10-3 with TRBJ1-1; 9 bases map to TRBD1. CDR1 is ENHRY and CDR2 is SYGVKD in the germline V gene. J gave up 4 bases and V 3 bases, and 6 bases lay outside the gene matches. This CDR3 region has 15 residues. As DNA, the CDR3 is TGTGCCATCAGTGACGAGACAGGGGGTCCCACTGAAGCTTTCTTT. Translation gives CAISDETGGPTEAFF.